Below, 2 T cell receptor beta chains from the same sample are listed, as sequenced in a study of blood T cell repertoires in COVID-19 (dated by TCRdb to the early 2020s). The method behind the library was the immunoSEQ multiplex PCR assay. Imported from immuneACCESS, the table was reduced by TCRdb to in-frame sequences with V and J called. These copies leave out some clones; in studies compared against another copy, an unresolved V gene accounts for under half, and the cause of the remainder is not known. Across this sample there are 130,000 or so clones, with approximately 90% seen only once. The ten most abundant clones make up roughly 2.2% of the sample. Sequencing was carried out using peripheral blood. The source is a woman aged 45-60 years with acute or convalescent COVID-19.

This chain joins TRBV5-5 and TRBJ2-1; 7 bases align to TRBD2. The CDR3 is 17 residues long. The germline V gene encodes CDR1 SGHKS and CDR2 YYEKEE (reference sequence). V gave up 4 bases and J gave up 10 bases; unmatched junction bases: 20. CDR3 nucleotides: TGTGCCAGCAGCCCCCAGTGGAGTGGGGGGGGTAACAGGGAGCAGTTCTTC. It specifies CASSPQWSGGGNREQFF.

This chain links TRBV7-9 with TRBJ1-2; tentative D call: TRBD1 (6 bases). The CDR3 covers 16 residues. Germline lookup yields CDR1 SEHNR and CDR2 FQNEAQ (reference sequence). Trimming pared 3 bases from V and 6 bases from J, leaving 20 bases between. CDR3 bases: TGTGCCAGCAGCTTTGATTGGACAGCCGGACGAAATGGCTACACCTTC. Amino acid sequence: CASSFDWTAGRNGYTF. The whole variable domain, filled in from reference TRBV7-9 and TRBJ1-2, reads DTGVSQNPRHKITKRGQNVTFRCDPISEHNRLYWYRQTLGQGPEFLTYFQNEAQLEKSRLLSDRFSAERPKGSFSTLEIQRTEQGDSAMYLCASSFDWTAGRNGYTFGSGTRLTVV.